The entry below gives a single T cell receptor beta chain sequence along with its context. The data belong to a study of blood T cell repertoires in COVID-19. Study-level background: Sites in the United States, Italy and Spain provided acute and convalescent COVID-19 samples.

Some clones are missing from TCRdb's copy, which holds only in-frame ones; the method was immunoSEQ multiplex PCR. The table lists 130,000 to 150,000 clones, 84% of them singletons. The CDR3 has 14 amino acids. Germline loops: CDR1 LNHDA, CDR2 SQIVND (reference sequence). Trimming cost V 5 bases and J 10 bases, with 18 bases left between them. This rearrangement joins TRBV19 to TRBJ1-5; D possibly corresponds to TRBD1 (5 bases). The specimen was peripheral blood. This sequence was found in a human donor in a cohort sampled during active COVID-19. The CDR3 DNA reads TGTGCCAGTAGTGAGATAGGCCGGGACTCTCCCCAGCATTTT. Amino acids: CASSEIGRDSPQHF.